This is a list of T cell receptor beta chains from one sample in a study of regulatory T cells in long-lasting Graves disease. Each CDR3 protein is one row after TCRdb ran MiXCR on the multiplex PCR reads. The data show 600,000 to 650,000 distinct CDR3 sequences, under 20% seen once. These data were also filed under a second study, of T cells in Graves' hyperthyroidism and ophthalmopathy.

Material: peripheral blood mononuclear cells (PBMCs), obtained at new diagnosis, from a patient treated with antithyroid drugs. These receptors were taken from a woman aged 25 to 45 with Graves disease. Each CDR3 is given with its conserved first and last residue. D genes are given only for firm matches. Clone size is stated in some rows and not others, as once, few, many or a class when expanded.

d_call	v_call	clone_size	j_call	cdr3_length	cdr3_nt	cdr3_aa
-	TRBV11-1	few	TRBJ2-1	15	TGTGCCAGCAGCTTACTCAGTGTGTCTTCCAATGAGCAGTTCTTC	CASSLLSVSSNEQFF
TRBD1	TRBV20-1	-	TRBJ2-2	16	TGCAGTGCTAGACCGGCAGGGGGCTTGTACACCGGGAAGCTGTTTTTT	CSARPAGGLYTGKLFF
-	TRBV5-1	many	TRBJ2-3	15	TGCGCCAGCAGCTTGGTGGGCAATTTGGGAGATACGCAGTATTTT	CASSLVGNLGDTQYF
TRBD1	TRBV3-1	-	TRBJ1-4	16	TGTGCCAGCAGCCTTCAAGGGGAGGGGGCGAGGGAAAAACTGTTTTTT	CASSLQGEGAREKLFF
-	TRBV6-1	-	TRBJ1-1	14	TGTGCCAGCATCGAAAGAGGAAGCGACACTGAAGCTTTCTTT	CASIERGSDTEAFF
TRBD2	TRBV28	many	TRBJ2-5	15	TGTGCCAGCAGCCACGGGACTAGCGGGCAAGAGACCCAGTACTTC	CASSHGTSGQETQYF
-	TRBV7-3	-	TRBJ2-3	14	TGTGCCAGCAGTAAACCGGACGGGGCAAATACGCAGTATTTT	CASSKPDGANTQYF
-	TRBV28	many	TRBJ2-1	15	TGTGCCAGCAGTTACGTTTTAGAGGGGCTGCTTTCTCGGTTCTTC	CASSYVLEGLLSRFF
TRBD1	TRBV6-1	few	TRBJ1-4	14	TGTGCCAGCCTTAGCGGGACAGGGCGTGAAAAACTGTTTTTT	CASLSGTGREKLFF
-	TRBV18	-	TRBJ2-7	12	TGTGCCAGCTCACCTCGCCTTCTAGAGCAGTACTTC	CASSPRLLEQYF
-	TRBV10-3	-	TRBJ2-3	14	TGTGCCATCAAGCCGGGAGTTAGCACAGATACGCAGTATTTT	CAIKPGVSTDTQYF
-	TRBV20-1	few	TRBJ1-1	12	TGCAGTGCCCGCTCCAGGGACACTGAAGCTTTCTTT	CSARSRDTEAFF
-	TRBV7-2	many	TRBJ2-7	15	TGTGCCAGCAGCTTAGCGGTTGGTAGCGGTTACGAGCAGTACTTC	CASSLAVGSGYEQYF
-	TRBV2	many	TRBJ2-3	18	TGTGCCAGCAGTCGACGAGCACTATTAGGACTAAGCACAGATACGCAGTATTTT	CASSRRALLGLSTDTQYF
-	TRBV12-3/TRBV12-4	few	TRBJ1-6	13	TGTGCCAGCAGTCCTCTTACAACCTTTTTCCTCCACTTT	CASSPLTTFFLHF
TRBD1	TRBV28	many	TRBJ1-2	17	TGTGCCAGCAGTTTATTACCGACAGGGAATCGGAACTATGGCTACACCTTC	CASSLLPTGNRNYGYTF
TRBD1	TRBV3-1	few	TRBJ2-2	13	TGTGCCAGCTGGGCGGGACAGGGCGGGGAGCTGTTTTTT	CASWAGQGGELFF
TRBD1	TRBV10-3	many	TRBJ1-5	13	TGTGCCATCAGTGAGACTCCCCGGGACAGGCAATTTTTT	CAISETPRDRQFF
TRBD1	TRBV3-1	few	TRBJ2-4	17	TGTGCCAGCAGCCAAGATCCCGACAGGGGTTTCAAAAACATTCAGTACTTC	CASSQDPDRGFKNIQYF
-	TRBV10-3	few	TRBJ1-5	12	TGTGCCATCAGATCCGTAGGTCAGCCCCAGCATTTT	CAIRSVGQPQHF
-	TRBV19	-	TRBJ2-6	15	TGTGCCAGTAGTATATCGAGCTCTGGGGCCAACGTCCTGACTTTC	CASSISSSGANVLTF
-	TRBV11-3	-	TRBJ1-1	13	TGTGCCAGCAGCTTTACAGGGAATAATGAAGCTTTCTTT	CASSFTGNNEAFF
TRBD1	TRBV6-5	-	TRBJ2-5	15	TGTGCCAGCAGTTACTTGGGGACAGGGGCCCCGACCCAGTACTTC	CASSYLGTGAPTQYF
-	TRBV7-8	many	TRBJ2-2	15	TGTGCCAGCAGCCCCGGGGGCGCGAACACCGGGGAGCTGTTTTTT	CASSPGGANTGELFF
-	TRBV4-1	few	TRBJ2-1	17	TGCGCCAGCAGCCAGGTGTTAGGACAATTCCAATCCAATGAGCAGTTCTTC	CASSQVLGQFQSNEQFF
-	TRBV25-1	-	TRBJ2-3	18	TGTGCCAGCAGTGACCTATCCCGTTGGAGGGGGCAGGCAGATACGCAGTATTTT	CASSDLSRWRGQADTQYF
-	TRBV20-1	many	TRBJ2-3	13	TGCAGTGCCGCGACCCAGCTTACAGATACGCAGTATTTT	CSAATQLTDTQYF
-	TRBV7-9	many	TRBJ1-1	13	TGTGCCAGCAGCTTTGAGGGCCCGGGGGGGGCTTTCTTT	CASSFEGPGGAFF
TRBD2	TRBV5-1	many	TRBJ2-1	13	TGCGCCAGCAGCTTGGCCCGGGGGGATGAGCAGTTCTTC	CASSLARGDEQFF
-	TRBV7-2	many	TRBJ2-2	15	TGTGCCAGCAGCTTAGGGGGGAAGGGGTCCGGGGAGCTGTTTTTT	CASSLGGKGSGELFF
-	TRBV19	-	TRBJ1-2	15	TGTGCCAGTAAAATGGGGGGCGCGACTTCCTATGGCTACACCTTC	CASKMGGATSYGYTF
-	TRBV20-1	many	TRBJ2-2	12	TGCAGTGCTAGGGGTTTTACCGGGGAGCTGTTTTTT	CSARGFTGELFF